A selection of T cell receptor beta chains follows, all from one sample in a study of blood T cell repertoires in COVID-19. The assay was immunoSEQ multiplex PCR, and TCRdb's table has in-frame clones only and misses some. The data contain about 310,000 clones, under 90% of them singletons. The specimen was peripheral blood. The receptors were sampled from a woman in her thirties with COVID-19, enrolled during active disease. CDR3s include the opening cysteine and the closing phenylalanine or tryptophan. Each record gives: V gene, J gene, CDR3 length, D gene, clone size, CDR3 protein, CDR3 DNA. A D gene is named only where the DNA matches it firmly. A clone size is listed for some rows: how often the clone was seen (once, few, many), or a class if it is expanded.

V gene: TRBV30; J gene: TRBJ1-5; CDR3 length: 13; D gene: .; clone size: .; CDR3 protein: CAWSSGRNQPQHF; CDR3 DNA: TGTGCCTGGTCAAGTGGGAGAAATCAGCCCCAGCATTTT
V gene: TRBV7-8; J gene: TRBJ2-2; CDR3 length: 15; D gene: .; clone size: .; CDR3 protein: CASSTWTANTGELFF; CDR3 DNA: TGTGCCAGCAGCACCTGGACAGCGAACACCGGGGAGCTGTTTTTT
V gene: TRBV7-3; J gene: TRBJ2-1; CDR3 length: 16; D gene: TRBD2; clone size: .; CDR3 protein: CASSLHSGSQYNEQFF; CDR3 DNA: TGTGCCAGCAGCTTACATAGCGGGAGCCAGTACAATGAGCAGTTCTTC
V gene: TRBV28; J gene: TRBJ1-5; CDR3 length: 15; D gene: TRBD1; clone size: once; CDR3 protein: CASSFPRQGDQPQHF; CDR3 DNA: TGTGCCAGCAGTTTCCCCCGACAGGGGGATCAGCCCCAGCATTTT
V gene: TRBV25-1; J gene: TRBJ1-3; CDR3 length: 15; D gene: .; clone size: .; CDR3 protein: CASSDLEGPGNTIYF; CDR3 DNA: TGTGCCAGCAGTGATCTCGAGGGTCCTGGAAACACCATATATTTT
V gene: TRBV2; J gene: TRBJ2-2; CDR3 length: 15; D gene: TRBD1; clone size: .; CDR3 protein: CASSMGQILSGELFF; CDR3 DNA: TGTGCCAGCAGTATGGGACAGATTCTCTCCGGGGAGCTGTTTTTT
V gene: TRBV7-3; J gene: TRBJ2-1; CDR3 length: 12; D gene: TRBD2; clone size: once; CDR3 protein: CASSFREGEQFF; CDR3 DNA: TGTGCCAGCAGCTTCCGGGAGGGTGAGCAGTTCTTC
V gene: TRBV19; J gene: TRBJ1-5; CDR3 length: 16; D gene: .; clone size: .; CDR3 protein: CASSWQSGYSNQPQHF; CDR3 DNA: TGTGCCAGTAGTTGGCAGTCAGGATATAGCAATCAGCCCCAGCATTTT
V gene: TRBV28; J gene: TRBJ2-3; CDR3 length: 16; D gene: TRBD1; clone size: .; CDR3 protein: CASSLRGHAGTDTQYF; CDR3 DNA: TGTGCCAGCAGTTTGAGGGGGCACGCCGGGACAGATACGCAGTATTTT
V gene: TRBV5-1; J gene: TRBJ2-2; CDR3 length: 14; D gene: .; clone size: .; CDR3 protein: CASSLAQGPGELFF; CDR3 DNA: TGCGCCAGCAGCTTGGCCCAGGGCCCCGGGGAGCTGTTTTTT
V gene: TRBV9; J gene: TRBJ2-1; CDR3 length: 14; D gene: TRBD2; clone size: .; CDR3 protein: CASSVRLAANEQFF; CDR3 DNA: TGTGCCAGCAGCGTTCGACTAGCGGCCAATGAGCAGTTCTTC
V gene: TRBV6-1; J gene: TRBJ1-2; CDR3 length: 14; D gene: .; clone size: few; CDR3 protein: CASSEDPRGYGYTF; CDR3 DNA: TGTGCCAGCAGTGAAGACCCTCGGGGGTATGGCTACACCTTC
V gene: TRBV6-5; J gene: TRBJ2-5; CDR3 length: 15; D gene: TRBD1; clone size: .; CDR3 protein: CASTAMGQGGETQYF; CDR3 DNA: TGTGCCAGCACCGCCATGGGACAGGGCGGAGAGACCCAGTACTTC
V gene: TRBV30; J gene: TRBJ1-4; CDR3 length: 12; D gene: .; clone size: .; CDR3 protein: CAWSQGGEKLFF; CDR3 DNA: TGTGCCTGGAGCCAGGGTGGTGAAAAACTGTTTTTT
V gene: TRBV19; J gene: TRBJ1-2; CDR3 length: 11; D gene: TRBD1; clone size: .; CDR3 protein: CASRTGLGYTF; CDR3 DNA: TGTGCCAGTAGGACAGGGCTTGGCTACACCTTC
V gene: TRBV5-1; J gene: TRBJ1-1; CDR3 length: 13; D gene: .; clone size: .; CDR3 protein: CASSLSRGEEAFF; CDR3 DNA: TGCGCCAGCAGCTTGTCTCGGGGGGAGGAAGCTTTCTTT
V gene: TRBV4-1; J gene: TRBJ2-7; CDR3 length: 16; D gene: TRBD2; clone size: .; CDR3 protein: CASSQEASAGSYEQYF; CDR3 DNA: TGCGCCAGCAGCCAAGAAGCCTCAGCGGGATCCTACGAGCAGTACTTC
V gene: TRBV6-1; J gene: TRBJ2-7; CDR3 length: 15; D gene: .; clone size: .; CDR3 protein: CASSEPGINSYEQYF; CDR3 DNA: TGTGCCAGCAGTGAGCCCGGGATAAACTCCTACGAGCAGTACTTC
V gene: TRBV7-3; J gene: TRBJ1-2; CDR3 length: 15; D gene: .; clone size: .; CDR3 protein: CASSLGPGGIYGYTF; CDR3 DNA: TGTGCCAGCAGCTTAGGGCCTGGAGGGATCTATGGCTACACCTTC
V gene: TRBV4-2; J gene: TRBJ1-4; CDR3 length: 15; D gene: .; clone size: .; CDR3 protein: CASSQGREHNEKLFF; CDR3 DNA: TGTGCCAGCAGCCAAGGGCGGGAACATAATGAAAAACTGTTTTTT
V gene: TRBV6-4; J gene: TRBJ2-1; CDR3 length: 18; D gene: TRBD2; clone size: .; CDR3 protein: CASSETLTSGKSYNEQFF; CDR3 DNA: TGTGCCAGCAGTGAAACCTTGACTAGCGGGAAATCCTACAATGAGCAGTTCTTC
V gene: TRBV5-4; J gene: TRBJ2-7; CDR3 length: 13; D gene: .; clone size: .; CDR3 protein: CASSLGERREQYF; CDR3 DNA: TGTGCCAGCAGCTTGGGCGAAAGGAGAGAGCAGTACTTC
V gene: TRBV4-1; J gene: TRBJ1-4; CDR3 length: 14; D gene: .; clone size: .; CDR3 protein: CASSQDYANEKLFF; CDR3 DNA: TGCGCCAGCAGCCAAGACTATGCTAATGAAAAACTGTTTTTT
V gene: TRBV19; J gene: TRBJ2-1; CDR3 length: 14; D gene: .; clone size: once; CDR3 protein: CASSIIGADNEQFF; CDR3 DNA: TGTGCCAGTAGTATAATAGGGGCAGACAATGAGCAGTTCTTC
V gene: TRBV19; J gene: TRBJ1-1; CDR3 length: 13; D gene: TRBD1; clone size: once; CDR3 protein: CASSRQGIPEAFF; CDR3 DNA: TGTGCCAGTAGCCGACAGGGAATACCTGAAGCTTTCTTT
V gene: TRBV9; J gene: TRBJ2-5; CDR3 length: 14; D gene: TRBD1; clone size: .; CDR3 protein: CASSLQGTQETQYF; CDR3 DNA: TGTGCCAGCAGCCTACAGGGGACACAAGAGACCCAGTACTTC
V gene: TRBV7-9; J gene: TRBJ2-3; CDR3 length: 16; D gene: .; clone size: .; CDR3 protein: CASSLITGLEKDTQYF; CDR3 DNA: TGTGCCAGCAGCTTAATAACAGGTCTTGAGAAAGATACGCAGTATTTT
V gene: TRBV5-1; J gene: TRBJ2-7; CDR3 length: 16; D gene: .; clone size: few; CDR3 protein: CASSLDGGPSSYEQYF; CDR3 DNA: TGCGCCAGCAGCTTGGATGGGGGCCCCAGCTCCTACGAGCAGTACTTC
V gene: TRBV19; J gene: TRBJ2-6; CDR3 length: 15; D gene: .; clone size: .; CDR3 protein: CASRRQAFGANVLTF; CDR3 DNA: TGTGCCAGTAGGCGACAGGCCTTTGGGGCCAACGTCCTGACTTTC
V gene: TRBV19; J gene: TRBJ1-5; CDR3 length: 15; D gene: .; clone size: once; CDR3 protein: CASSIPAGGNQPQHF; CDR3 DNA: TGTGCCAGTAGTATACCGGCAGGCGGCAATCAGCCCCAGCATTTT
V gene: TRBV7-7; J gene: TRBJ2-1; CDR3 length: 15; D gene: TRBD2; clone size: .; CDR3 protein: CASSFELAGGNEQFF; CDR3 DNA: TGTGCCAGCAGCTTTGAACTAGCGGGAGGCAATGAGCAGTTCTTC
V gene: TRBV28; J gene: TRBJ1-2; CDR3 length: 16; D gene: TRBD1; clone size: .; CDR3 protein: CASSSPRQGQVYGYTF; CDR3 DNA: TGTGCCAGCAGCTCCCCCCGACAGGGCCAAGTCTATGGCTACACCTTC